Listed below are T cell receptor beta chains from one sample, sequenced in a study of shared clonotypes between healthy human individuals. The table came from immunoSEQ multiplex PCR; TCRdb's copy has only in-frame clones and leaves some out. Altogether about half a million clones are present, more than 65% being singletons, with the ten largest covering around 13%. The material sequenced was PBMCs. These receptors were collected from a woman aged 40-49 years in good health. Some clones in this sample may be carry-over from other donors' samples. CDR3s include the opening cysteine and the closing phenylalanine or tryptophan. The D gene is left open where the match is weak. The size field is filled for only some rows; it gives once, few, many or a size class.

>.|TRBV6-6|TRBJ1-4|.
TGTGCCAGCAGGCGGGACACCGGAAATGAAAAACTGTTTTTT
CASRRDTGNEKLFF
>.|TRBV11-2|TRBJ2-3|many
TGTGCCAGCAGTCTCAGGGGGGTGGTTTTAACAGATACGCAGTATTTT
CASSLRGVVLTDTQYF
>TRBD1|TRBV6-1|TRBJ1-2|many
TGTGCCAGCAAGGGTCGGCAGGGGGACATGCAGGGCTACACCTTC
CASKGRQGDMQGYTF
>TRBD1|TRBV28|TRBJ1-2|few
TGTGCCAGCAGGGAGACAGGGCTTGGCTACACCTTC
CASRETGLGYTF
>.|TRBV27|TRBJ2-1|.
TGTGCCAGCAGTTTACAGGGGAGGTACAATGAGCAGTTCTTC
CASSLQGRYNEQFF
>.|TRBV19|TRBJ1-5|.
TGTGCCAGTAGTATCGTAGAGTCGGGGTATCAGCCCCAGCATTTT
CASSIVESGYQPQHF
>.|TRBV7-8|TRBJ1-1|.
TGTGCCAGCAGCTTAGCGGGGGCCCGGGCCGAAGCTTTCTTT
CASSLAGARAEAFF
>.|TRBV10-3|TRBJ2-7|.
TGTGCCATCAGTGCTTCGACAGGTGCCTACGAGCAGTACTTC
CAISASTGAYEQYF
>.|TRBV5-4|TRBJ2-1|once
TGCGCCAGCAGCCAAGATTTAACAGTCAATGAGCAGTTCTTC
CASSQDLTVNEQFF
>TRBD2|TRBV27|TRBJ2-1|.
TGTGCCAGCAGTTTATCCCAGCGGGATACCTACAATGAGCAGTTCTTC
CASSLSQRDTYNEQFF
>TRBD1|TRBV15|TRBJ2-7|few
TGTGCCACCAGTCAGGACAGGGGGCGCGAGCAGTACTTC
CATSQDRGREQYF
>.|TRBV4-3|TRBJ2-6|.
TGCGCCAGCAGCCAAGACCTACAGCCTCCGGGGGCCAACGTCCTGACTTTC
CASSQDLQPPGANVLTF
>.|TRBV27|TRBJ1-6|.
TGTGCCAGCAGTTTAGTGGGATTTAATTCACCCCTCCACTTT
CASSLVGFNSPLHF
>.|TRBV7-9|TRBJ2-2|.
TGTGCCAGCAGCTTAGGGTTAGACGCGGAGCTGTTTTTT
CASSLGLDAELFF
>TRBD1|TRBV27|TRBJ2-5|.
TGTGCCAGCAGACACAGGGGCGACGAGACCCAGTACTTC
CASRHRGDETQYF
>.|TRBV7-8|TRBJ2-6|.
TGTGCCAGCAGCCCGCTCGGGGGCTTTGGGGCCAACGTCCTGACTTTC
CASSPLGGFGANVLTF
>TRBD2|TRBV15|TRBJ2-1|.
TGTGCCACCAGCAGAGATCGGCGGCGCGGACTAGGACAGTTCTTC
CATSRDRRRGLGQFF
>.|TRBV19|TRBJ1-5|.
TGTGCCAGTAGTACCCTCAATCAGCCCCAGCATTTT
CASSTLNQPQHF
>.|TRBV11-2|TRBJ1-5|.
TGTGCCAGCAGCTTAGGACCGACAAATCAGCCCCAGCATTTT
CASSLGPTNQPQHF
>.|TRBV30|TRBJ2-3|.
TGTGCCTCGACCGGGAGCCAGACTAGCACAGATACGCAGTATTTT
CASTGSQTSTDTQYF
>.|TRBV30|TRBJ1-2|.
TGTGCCTGGATTCCCCGGGACTGGTATGGCTACACCTTC
CAWIPRDWYGYTF
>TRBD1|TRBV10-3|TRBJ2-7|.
TGTGCCATCAGCCCGGGACAGGGGGTCTACGAGCAGTACTTC
CAISPGQGVYEQYF
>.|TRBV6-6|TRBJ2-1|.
TGTGCCAGCGGTCTATCGGGGACCTACAATGAGCAGTTCTTC
CASGLSGTYNEQFF
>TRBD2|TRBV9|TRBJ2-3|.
TGTGCCAGCAGCGCTAACCTAGCGGGAGTACAGTATTTT
CASSANLAGVQYF
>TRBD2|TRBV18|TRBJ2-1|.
TGTGCCAGCTCACCATCTAGCGGGAGCTCCTACAATGAGCAGTTCTTC
CASSPSSGSSYNEQFF